The 32 T cell receptor beta chains given below trace back to one sample, sequenced in a study of blood T cell repertoires in COVID-19. Using immunoSEQ multiplex PCR, the repertoire was profiled, and TCRdb retains in-frame clones only, with some absent. The repertoire holds approximately 250,000 clones, with around 84% as singletons. The sequenced sample was PBMCs or T cells enriched from blood (not recorded which). These receptors originate from a man in his thirties or forties with acute COVID-19.

This clone was observed a handful of times. CDR3 nucleotide sequence: TGTGCCAGCAGCCAAGATCGGAGTGGCTACAATGAGCAGTTCTTC. Translation gives CASSQDRSGYNEQFF. V and J are TRBV4-2 and TRBJ2-1; no firm D call. Trimming took 0 bases from V and 3 from J, leaving 9 bases between them. The CDR3 runs to 15 residues. CDR1 is LGHNA, CDR2 YNFKEQ, per germline.

The chain joins TRBV21-1 to TRBJ1-2; the table names TRBD1, a call not compared with the DNA. TRBV21-1 is described as a pseudogene. This CDR3 spans 15 amino acids. CDR3 loop: CASSVTGQQPNGYTF. In DNA form, the CDR3 reads TGTGCCAGCAGCGTAACAGGGCAGCAACCGAATGGCTACACCTTC.

This sequence joins TRBV6-5 and TRBJ2-5; 12 bases line up with TRBD2. The J segment lost 5 bases and the V segment lost 0 bases, leaving 4 bases of the junction unmatched. The germline V gene has CDR1 MNHEY and CDR2 SVGAGI. There are 16 residues in the CDR3. CDR3 sequence: CASSYSGTSGSETQYF. CDR3 coding DNA: TGTGCCAGCAGTTACTCTGGGACTAGCGGGTCGGAGACCCAGTACTTC.

The gene calls are TRBV9 and TRBJ1-3; no clear D gene. CDR1 is SGDLS and CDR2 is YYNGEE in the germline V gene. The CDR3 sequence is 14 residues long. V was cut by 0 bases and J by 4 bases, with 8 bases left in between. The CDR3 loop reads CASSVGAGGNTIYF. The CDR3 nucleotides read TGTGCCAGCAGCGTAGGCGCCGGGGGAAACACCATATATTTT.

The V call is TRBV10-2, the J call TRBJ2-3; 8 nucleotides line up with TRBD2. The CDR3 is made up of 15 amino acids. Trimming at V came to 3 bases and at J to 4 bases, leaving 6 bases not matched to a gene. Germline values: CDR1 WSHSY, CDR2 SAAADI. Here the CDR3 reads CASSDRGGRADTQYF. In nucleotides, the CDR3 is TGCGCCAGCAGTGATCGGGGGGGGCGGGCAGATACGCAGTATTTT.

V and J are TRBV28 and TRBJ1-1; TRBD1 might be the D (5 bases). Germline lookup yields CDR1 MDHEN and CDR2 SYDVKM. CDR3 length equals 14 residues. Trimming shortened V by 6 bases and J by 5 bases, and 16 bases separated the two germline ends. Here the CDR3 reads CASSPSGWRTEAFF. CDR3 DNA: TGTGCCAGCAGCCCCTCAGGGTGGCGAACTGAAGCTTTCTTT.

The V gene is TRBV6-5, the J gene TRBJ1-5; 7 bases line up with TRBD1. V trimming: 7 bases; J trimming: 2 bases; junction bases outside the gene matches: 8. The CDR3 is 15 residues long. Germline V lookup: CDR1 MNHEY, CDR2 SVGAGI. The CDR3 DNA sequence: TGTGCCAGCACCAAACAGGGGACGGGCAATCAGCCCCAGCATTTT. It is translated as CASTKQGTGNQPQHF.

The V call is TRBV19, the J call TRBJ2-1; 7 bases fit TRBD2. The trim removed 1 base at V and 2 bases at J, leaving 5 bases unmatched. This CDR3 is built from 16 residues. Per germline, CDR1 LNHDA and CDR2 SQIVND (reference sequence). The CDR3 loop reads CASSIVGRGTYNEQFF. Here the CDR3 DNA reads TGTGCCAGTAGTATAGTAGGGCGGGGGACCTACAATGAGCAGTTCTTC.

This clone has only one observation. The CDR3 is CASSQEGNSYSGNTIYF. Here the CDR3 DNA reads TGCGCCAGCAGCCAAGAAGGTAACAGCTACTCTGGAAACACCATATATTTT. The chain recombines TRBV4-1 with TRBJ1-3; D ambiguous. Germline V CDR1 and CDR2: MGHRA, YSYEKL. CDR3 length: 17 amino acids. Trimming removed 0 bases from V and 0 bases from J, with 12 bases in between.

The chain recombines TRBV7-2 with TRBJ2-2, with TRBD2 as a possible D gene (5 bases). Germline V lookup: CDR1 SGHTA, CDR2 FQGNSA. There are 15 residues in the CDR3. V was trimmed by 3 bases and J by 5 bases, leaving 13 bases between them. The CDR3 is CASSLPGVVTGELFF. The CDR3 DNA reads as TGTGCCAGCAGCTTGCCCGGGGTGGTTACCGGGGAGCTGTTTTTT.

The gene calls are TRBV15 and TRBJ1-1; weak D call: TRBD1 (6 bases). In germline, CDR1 is LNHNV, CDR2 YYDKDF (reference sequence). This CDR3 is 13 amino acids long. Trimming shortened V by 6 bases and J by 6 bases, and 14 bases separated the two germline ends. CDR3 loop: CATRIDRISEAFF. The CDR3 nucleotides read TGTGCCACCAGGATCGACAGGATCTCTGAAGCTTTCTTT.

The J gene is TRBJ1-2, the V gene TRBV28; unclear D gene. Germline V lookup: CDR1 MDHEN, CDR2 SYDVKM. The CDR3 covers 13 residues. With 3 bases removed from V and 5 bases from J, the gap between germline ends came to 10 bases. The CDR3 is CASSLPVSYGYTF. The CDR3 DNA is TGTGCCAGCAGTTTGCCAGTATCTTATGGCTACACCTTC.

V is TRBV28 and J is TRBJ1-1; 8 bases are shared with TRBD1. The CDR3 consists of 14 residues. The V and J ends lost 6 bases and 1 base, in that order; junction bases with no gene match: 4. From germline, CDR1 is MDHEN and CDR2 SYDVKM. In DNA, the CDR3 is TGTGCCAGCAGGATGACAGGGGAGAACACTGAAGCTTTCTTT. It codes for CASRMTGENTEAFF.

The CDR3 nucleotides read TGCGCCAGCAGCTTAACCCCTTGGGCAGGCGGAAACACCATATATTTT. Protein sequence: CASSLTPWAGGNTIYF. The J gene is TRBJ1-3, the V gene TRBV5-1; no reliable D call. CDR3 length: 16 amino acids. Trimming took off 2 bases at V and 4 bases at J, with 16 bases between the two ends. Germline CDR1 and CDR2: SGHRS and YFSETQ.

The rearrangement joins TRBV4-1 to TRBJ2-6, with no clear D. The CDR3 is 16 amino acids. V lost 0 bases, J lost 0 bases, and 6 bases lay in between. Germline assignment: CDR1 MGHRA and CDR2 YSYEKL. The CDR3 sequence: CASSQEVSSGANVLTF. The CDR3 region has the DNA TGCGCCAGCAGCCAAGAGGTGAGCTCTGGGGCCAACGTCCTGACTTTC.

The rearrangement links TRBV9 to TRBJ2-1, with a weak D call TRBD2 (5 bases). The V end was cut by 3 bases, the J end by 3 bases, with 13 bases between. There are 15 residues in the CDR3. Germline V gene sequence: CDR1 SGDLS, CDR2 YYNGEE. CDR3 amino acids: CASSGSGLYYNEQFF. The CDR3, as DNA: TGTGCCAGCAGCGGATCGGGATTATACTACAATGAGCAGTTCTTC. Full variable domain (rest looked up from reference TRBV9 and TRBJ2-1): DSGVTQTPKHLITATGQRVTLRCSPRSGDLSVYWYQQSLDQGLQFLIQYYNGEERAKGNILERFSAQQFPDLHSELNLSSLELGDSALYFCASSGSGLYYNEQFFGPGTRLTVL.

This chain links TRBV30 with TRBJ1-5; D not resolved. This CDR3 has 13 residues. Germline CDR1 GTSNPN, CDR2 SVGIG (reference sequence). The V and J ends lost 1 base and 4 bases respectively, with 8 bases between them. CDR3 residues: CAWSDLWNQPQHF. DNA for the CDR3: TGTGCCTGGAGTGACCTATGGAATCAGCCCCAGCATTTT.

The rearrangement uses TRBV15 and TRBJ2-1; D is perhaps TRBD1 (5 bases). From germline, CDR1 is LNHNV and CDR2 YYDKDF (reference sequence). The CDR3 has 15 residues. The V end lost 0 bases, the J end lost 5 bases, and 11 bases lay between the germline ends. Here the CDR3 DNA reads TGTGCCACCAGCAGAGATCAGGGTGGCCACAATGAGCAGTTCTTC. It encodes CATSRDQGGHNEQFF.

The chain employs TRBV7-9 and TRBJ2-6, with D tentatively TRBD2 (5 bases). CDR3 length equals 18 residues. Germline CDR1 is SEHNR and CDR2 is FQNEAQ (reference sequence). V lost 5 bases, J lost 2 bases, and 19 bases lay in between. The CDR3 protein is CASSNVWVRTAGANVLTF. The CDR3, as DNA: TGTGCCAGCAGCAATGTGTGGGTTCGGACTGCTGGGGCCAACGTCCTGACTTTC.

This clone was detected a few times. The chain uses TRBV12-3 or TRBV12-4 and TRBJ1-5; D not resolved. This CDR3 contains 13 residues. V shed 3 bases and J shed 4 bases, with 7 bases lying between them. The CDR3 reads CASSFAQNQPQHF. CDR3 bases: TGTGCCAGCAGTTTTGCACAGAATCAGCCCCAGCATTTT.

This clone has a handful of counts. The chain employs TRBV24-1 and TRBJ2-3; D remains ambiguous. This CDR3 has 16 amino acids. V was cut by 4 bases and J by 0 bases, with 13 bases left in between. Germline V gene lookup returns CDR1 KGHDR and CDR2 SFDVKD. The CDR3 loop is CATSERPSLSTDTQYF. CDR3 in DNA: TGTGCCACCAGTGAGAGGCCGAGCCTGAGCACAGATACGCAGTATTTT.

The chain employs TRBV29-1 and TRBJ2-3; TRBD1 matches 11 bases. CDR1 and CDR2 from the germline V gene are SQVTM and ANQGSEA. The CDR3 runs 14 residues. V gave up 6 bases and J gave up 2 bases; unmatched junction bases: 4. In nucleotides, the CDR3 is TGCAGCGTCTGGACAGGGGGCTTCACAGATACGCAGTATTTT. Translated, it gives CSVWTGGFTDTQYF.

V is TRBV6-1 and J is TRBJ1-1; D ambiguous. Germline V gene data show CDR1 as MNHNS and CDR2 as SASEGT. V was cut by 1 base and J by 11 bases, with 8 bases left in between. The CDR3 length is 11 residues. The CDR3 sequence is CASSEVQRAFF. The DNA for the CDR3 is TGTGCCAGCAGTGAAGTTCAGCGGGCTTTCTTT.

The V call is TRBV7-6, the J call TRBJ1-4, with D perhaps matching TRBD1 (6 bases). CDR3 length: 14 residues. Trimming shortened V by 6 bases and J by 10 bases, and 18 bases separated the two germline ends. Germline V lookup: CDR1 SGHVS, CDR2 FNYEAQ. CDR3 protein: CASSLKVDSGKLFF. CDR3 nucleotide sequence: TGTGCCAGCAGTTTGAAGGTGGACAGCGGAAAACTGTTTTTT.

This chain uses TRBV18 with TRBJ1-6; 11 positions agree with TRBD1. The CDR3 runs 16 residues. With V trimmed by 3 bases and J by 8 bases, 6 bases remained unmatched. CDR1 is KGHSH, CDR2 LQKENI, per germline. CDR3 sequence (DNA): TGTGCCAGCTCACCTTTGGACAGGGGGCGAGATTCACCCCTCCACTTT. It yields the protein CASSPLDRGRDSPLHF.

The chain recombines TRBV27 with TRBJ2-7, with D hard to call. V was pared by 2 bases and J by 3 bases, with 11 bases between. The germline gives CDR1 MNHEY, CDR2 SMNVEV (reference sequence). This CDR3 has 14 residues. The CDR3: CASSLAASSYEQYV. In DNA, the CDR3 is TGTGCCAGCAGTTTAGCAGCGAGCAGCTACGAGCAGTACGTC.

The V and J genes are TRBV16 and TRBJ2-1; 11 bases map to TRBD2. Germline loops: CDR1 KGHSY, CDR2 FQNENV. After removal of 6 bases from V and 8 bases from J, the junction contained 9 bases not matched to a gene. This CDR3 region has 15 residues. The chain's CDR3 is CASSRTSGSSYEQFF. Here the CDR3 DNA reads TGTGCCAGCAGTCGAACTAGCGGGAGTTCGTATGAGCAGTTCTTC.

The chain couples TRBV19 to TRBJ2-1; 10 bases line up with TRBD2. Germline V gives CDR1 LNHDA, CDR2 SQIVND (reference sequence). With 1 base clipped from V and 6 bases from J, the junction kept 6 bases outside the gene matches. The CDR3 loop spans 16 amino acids. In DNA, the CDR3 is TGTGCCAGTAGTATAGGCGGGAGACTAGCGGGCAATGAGCAGTTCTTC. It specifies CASSIGGRLAGNEQFF.

This clone came up a few times. The chain couples TRBV7-5 to TRBJ2-4; TRBD1, the table's D call, was not compared with the DNA. TRBV7-5 is listed as a pseudogene. The CDR3 is 19 residues long. This chain's CDR3 is CVRSSSLTGHLGAKNIQYF. The CDR3 nucleotides read TGTGTCAGAAGCTCCTCCTTGACGGGACACCTAGGAGCCAAAAACATTCAGTACTTC.

This chain uses TRBV6-5 with TRBJ2-7, with 8 nucleotides matching TRBD1. V gave up 7 bases and J gave up 5 bases; unmatched junction bases: 10. This CDR3 region has 14 residues. Germline V gene data show CDR1 as MNHEY and CDR2 as SVGAGI. This chain's CDR3 is CASTRTGLIHEQYV. The CDR3 bases are TGTGCCAGCACCAGGACAGGGCTTATCCACGAGCAGTACGTC.

The chain uses TRBV28 and TRBJ1-6, with a weak D call TRBD1 (6 bases). The CDR3 has 14 residues. Germline CDR1 reads MDHEN; CDR2 reads SYDVKM. Trimming pared 6 bases from V and 9 bases from J, leaving 15 bases between. The CDR3 DNA reads TGTGCCAGCAGCTCCGGGGGGGCGGGTTCACCCCTCCACTTT. Protein: CASSSGGAGSPLHF.

This sequence joins TRBV11-3 and TRBJ2-1; tentative D call: TRBD2 (6 bases). This CDR3 is 17 amino acids long. Germline V gene data show CDR1 as SGHNT and CDR2 as YENEEA. The germline V and J ends were trimmed by 3 bases and 3 bases, with 18 bases remaining between them. The CDR3 spells CASSFIRRWDFYNEQFF. The CDR3 DNA is TGTGCCAGCAGCTTTATCAGAAGATGGGACTTCTACAATGAGCAGTTCTTC.